This is a list of T cell receptor beta chains from one sample in a study of shared T cell receptors in the human thymus. Profiling relied on immunoSEQ multiplex PCR, and the TCRdb table lists in-frame clones only, not all of them. Of 720,000 or so clones in the sample, approximately 83% were seen once. These data were likewise used in another study, on human thymus T cells.

Sample: thymocytes. These receptors were obtained from a girl under two years old with a congenital heart defect. Both conserved end residues are part of each CDR3. D genes are given only for firm matches. The size of a clone is reported for some rows only, either as once, few or many, or as a class for expanded clones.

CDR3nt,CDR3aa,d_gene,abundance,j_gene,len,v_gene
TGCGCCAGCAGCAAAACAGGGGAAGGGGTGGAGACCCAGTACTTC,CASSKTGEGVETQYF,TRBD1,NA,TRBJ2-5,15,TRBV5-1
TGCGCCAGCAGCTATTTCCGGGACAGGGATCGGGAGCAGTACTTC,CASSYFRDRDREQYF,TRBD1,NA,TRBJ2-7,15,TRBV5-1
TGTGCCACCAGCAGATCCCGGAGGAACACTGAAGCTTTCTTT,CATSRSRRNTEAFF,NA,NA,TRBJ1-1,14,TRBV15
TGTGCCAGTGGGACAGTTCAGCGTTCCCATGAGCAGTTCTTC,CASGTVQRSHEQFF,TRBD1,NA,TRBJ2-1,14,TRBV19
TGTGCCAGCAGTCTCTGGACAGGGACCGGCTACACCTTC,CASSLWTGTGYTF,TRBD1,NA,TRBJ1-2,13,TRBV6-1
TGTGCCAGCAGCGAAAAAAAACCTGGGACAGATACCCAGAATCAGCCCCAGCATTTT,CASSEKKPGTDTQNQPQHF,TRBD1,few,TRBJ1-5,19,TRBV5-4
TGTGCCAGCCGTCGGACAGGCCTTAATGAAAAACTGTTTTTT,CASRRTGLNEKLFF,TRBD1,NA,TRBJ1-4,14,TRBV6-5
TGTGCCAGCAGCGTAAGACTAGCGGGGATGGACAATGAGCAGTTCTTC,CASSVRLAGMDNEQFF,TRBD2,NA,TRBJ2-1,16,TRBV9
TGCGCCAGCAGCCTCGACAGGGGGAAGAACACTGAAGCTTTCTTT,CASSLDRGKNTEAFF,TRBD1,NA,TRBJ1-1,15,TRBV5-1
TGTGCCAGCTCACCTTACAGGGGGTCTGGCTACAATGAGCAGTTCTTC,CASSPYRGSGYNEQFF,TRBD1,once,TRBJ2-1,16,TRBV18
TGTGCCAGCAGGTCTTCTAGGAACAATGAGCAGTTCTTC,CASRSSRNNEQFF,NA,NA,TRBJ2-1,13,TRBV25-1
TGTGCCAGCAGCTTTAATTCCGGGGGCTACACCTTC,CASSFNSGGYTF,NA,NA,TRBJ1-2,12,TRBV5-5
TGCGCCAGTTCAATAGCGGGGAGCACAGATACGCAGTATTTT,CASSIAGSTDTQYF,TRBD2,NA,TRBJ2-3,14,TRBV10-2
TGTGCCAGCAGCTTCCCCGACAGGGGTCGGGGCTATGGCTACACCTTC,CASSFPDRGRGYGYTF,TRBD1,NA,TRBJ1-2,16,TRBV5-6
TGTGCCAGCAGGGGACAGGGCATTTACACAGATACGCAGTATTTT,CASRGQGIYTDTQYF,TRBD1,NA,TRBJ2-3,15,TRBV6-5
TGTGCCAGCAGGTGCGACGTCAGGGGATCGAACACTGAAGCTTTCTTT,CASRCDVRGSNTEAFF,NA,NA,TRBJ1-1,16,TRBV5-8
TGCGCCAGCAGCCACACAATACCGGGACAGGAATGCCTAGAGGATTCACCCCTCCACTTT,CASSHTIPGQECLEDSPLHF,TRBD1,NA,TRBJ1-6,20,TRBV4-1
TGCGCCAGCAGTCAACGACAGAGAGGCCAGCACAATCAGCCCCAGCATTTT,CASSQRQRGQHNQPQHF,NA,NA,TRBJ1-5,17,TRBV23-1
TGCGCCAGCAGGGTCAGGACAGGACGGGATGGCTACACCTTC,CASRVRTGRDGYTF,TRBD1,NA,TRBJ1-2,14,TRBV10-2
TGTGCCAGCAGGGCTTCACAGGAGACCCAGTACTTC,CASRASQETQYF,NA,NA,TRBJ2-5,12,TRBV11-2
TGTGCCAGCAGTGAGGAGGCAGGGGATTCGGGCACAGATACGCAGTATTTT,CASSEEAGDSGTDTQYF,NA,NA,TRBJ2-3,17,TRBV6-4
TGTGCCCTCAAGGACAGGGGCACTGAAGCTTTCTTT,CALKDRGTEAFF,TRBD1,NA,TRBJ1-1,12,TRBV10-3
TGTGCCAGCAGCTTAGGTCGCCTAGCGGGGACGGAGACCCAGTACTTC,CASSLGRLAGTETQYF,TRBD2,NA,TRBJ2-5,16,TRBV11-2
TGTGCCATCAGTGAGAGCTATGAGAACACTGAAGCTTTCTTT,CAISESYENTEAFF,NA,NA,TRBJ1-1,14,TRBV10-3
TGTGCCAGCAGCCTTGATTCGGGAAAATATGGCTACACCTTC,CASSLDSGKYGYTF,NA,once,TRBJ1-2,14,TRBV7-8
TGTGCCAGCAGCCCCCTTTTCGAGCAGTACTTC,CASSPLFEQYF,NA,NA,TRBJ2-7,11,TRBV7-9
TGTGCCAGCAGCTTCTGGGGGGATGGCTACACCTTC,CASSFWGDGYTF,NA,NA,TRBJ1-2,12,TRBV11-2
TGTGCCAGTAGTTGGGCGGGACAGGGCTATCCTGAAGCTTTCTTT,CASSWAGQGYPEAFF,TRBD1,NA,TRBJ1-1,15,TRBV19
TGTGCCACCCGACAGAAGAACACTGAAGCTTTCTTT,CATRQKNTEAFF,NA,NA,TRBJ1-1,12,TRBV7-9
TGTGCCGCTTCCGAGACAGGGGGCTTTTACGAGCAGTACTTC,CAASETGGFYEQYF,TRBD1,NA,TRBJ2-7,14,TRBV10-3
TGCAGCGCCAGGGACAGGGGTTATAATTTGTCTGAAGCTTTCTTT,CSARDRGYNLSEAFF,TRBD1,NA,TRBJ1-1,15,TRBV29-1
TGTGCCAGCAGCCGTACCGGGACAGGGTCCTACGAGCAGTACTTC,CASSRTGTGSYEQYF,TRBD1,NA,TRBJ2-7,15,TRBV28
TGTGCCAGGGGTCAAGGGGGATTTGACACTGAAGCTTTCTTT,CARGQGGFDTEAFF,NA,NA,TRBJ1-1,14,TRBV2
TGTGCCATCAGTCAGAGGGGGTCTGGAAACACCATATATTTT,CAISQRGSGNTIYF,NA,NA,TRBJ1-3,14,TRBV10-3
TGTGCCAGCAGCTTAGAAACAGGGGAGTACATCTGGGGCAATCAGCCCCAGCATTTT,CASSLETGEYIWGNQPQHF,TRBD1,NA,TRBJ1-5,19,TRBV7-9
TGCGCCAGCAGCCAAGGAGAGTTTTATGGCTACACCTTC,CASSQGEFYGYTF,NA,NA,TRBJ1-2,13,TRBV4-1
TGTGCCAGCAGCGCCGGGGACAGGGACACCGGGGAGCTGTTTTTT,CASSAGDRDTGELFF,TRBD1,NA,TRBJ2-2,15,TRBV2
TGTGCCAGCAGTCTAGGCACAGATACGCAGTATTTT,CASSLGTDTQYF,NA,NA,TRBJ2-3,12,TRBV27
TGTGCCAGCCAAGGTGCGGGGGGGAACACTGAAGCTTTCTTT,CASQGAGGNTEAFF,NA,NA,TRBJ1-1,14,TRBV6-1
TGTGCCAGCAGCGGGGTCGGAGGTCAGCCCCAGCATTTT,CASSGVGGQPQHF,NA,NA,TRBJ1-5,13,TRBV6-1
TGTGCCAGCAGCTTACGAGGAAAGCATGGCTACACCTTC,CASSLRGKHGYTF,NA,NA,TRBJ1-2,13,TRBV7-2
TGTGCCAGCAGCTTACGGACTAGCCTGGGGGAAACTGCCAATGAGCAGTTCTTC,CASSLRTSLGETANEQFF,TRBD2,once,TRBJ2-1,18,TRBV7-8
TGCGCCAGCGATCACCGGGACAGGGGAAACAATGAGCAGTTCTTC,CASDHRDRGNNEQFF,TRBD1,few,TRBJ2-1,15,TRBV5-1
TGTGCCAGCAGCTCGACACGATCCTACGAGCAGTACTTC,CASSSTRSYEQYF,NA,NA,TRBJ2-7,13,TRBV7-2
TGCGCCAGCAGCTTGTTAAGGGAGGAAAACTATGGCTACACCTTC,CASSLLREENYGYTF,NA,NA,TRBJ1-2,15,TRBV5-1
TGTGCCAGCAGTTTATCGTGGAGCGGGGGGGCCATGTGGAATGAGCAGTTCTTC,CASSLSWSGGAMWNEQFF,TRBD2,NA,TRBJ2-1,18,TRBV27
TGCAGCGTCGACGGGGGACAGGGCTCAACTAATGAAAAACTGTTTTTT,CSVDGGQGSTNEKLFF,TRBD1,NA,TRBJ1-4,16,TRBV29-1
TGTGCCACCAGCGGCGAAAGATCAGGCATCACTAATGAAAAACTGTTTTTT,CATSGERSGITNEKLFF,NA,NA,TRBJ1-4,17,TRBV15
TGTGCCAGCAGCGTCGGTGGGACTAGGGACTCTAGGGGGCTTGGTACGCAGTATTTT,CASSVGGTRDSRGLGTQYF,NA,once,TRBJ2-3,19,TRBV9
TGTGCCAGCAGTCGGACAGGGGGGCAGCCCCAGCATTTT,CASSRTGGQPQHF,TRBD1,NA,TRBJ1-5,13,TRBV6-5
TGTGCCAGCAGTCAACTCCTAGCGGGACTACTCACAGATACGCAGTATTTT,CASSQLLAGLLTDTQYF,TRBD2,NA,TRBJ2-3,17,TRBV27
TGTGCCAGCAGCCCAGGACAGGGTGGGAGCAATCAGCCCCAGCATTTT,CASSPGQGGSNQPQHF,TRBD1,few,TRBJ1-5,16,TRBV5-5
TGTGCCAGCAGCGGGGGGTGGCGTTCTGGAAACACCATATATTTT,CASSGGWRSGNTIYF,NA,few,TRBJ1-3,15,TRBV7-9
TGTGCCAGCAGCCTCGCCCAAGGGGGAGATCAGCCCCAGCATTTT,CASSLAQGGDQPQHF,NA,NA,TRBJ1-5,15,TRBV7-8